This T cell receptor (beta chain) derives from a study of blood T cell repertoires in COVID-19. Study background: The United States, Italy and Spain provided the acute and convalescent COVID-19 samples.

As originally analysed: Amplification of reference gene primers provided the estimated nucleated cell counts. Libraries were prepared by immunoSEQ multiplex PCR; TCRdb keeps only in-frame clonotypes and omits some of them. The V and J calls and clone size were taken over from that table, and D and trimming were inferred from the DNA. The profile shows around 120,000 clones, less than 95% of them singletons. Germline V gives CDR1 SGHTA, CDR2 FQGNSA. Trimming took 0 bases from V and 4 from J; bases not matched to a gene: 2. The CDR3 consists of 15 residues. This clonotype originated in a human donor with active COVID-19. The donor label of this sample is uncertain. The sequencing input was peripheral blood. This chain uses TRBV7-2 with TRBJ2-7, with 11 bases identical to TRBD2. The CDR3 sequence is CASSLATSGIYEQYF. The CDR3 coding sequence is TGTGCCAGCAGCTTAGCGACTAGCGGGATATACGAGCAGTACTTC.